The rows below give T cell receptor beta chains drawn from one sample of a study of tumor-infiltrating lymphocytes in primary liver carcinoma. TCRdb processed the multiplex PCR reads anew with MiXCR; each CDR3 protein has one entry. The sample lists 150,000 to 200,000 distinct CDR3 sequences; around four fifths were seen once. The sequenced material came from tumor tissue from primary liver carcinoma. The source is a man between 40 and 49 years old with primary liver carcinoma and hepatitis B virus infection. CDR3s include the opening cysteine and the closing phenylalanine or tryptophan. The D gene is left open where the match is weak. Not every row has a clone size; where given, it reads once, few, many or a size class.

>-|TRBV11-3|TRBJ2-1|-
CASSLGRQDTRVSHNEQFF
TGTGCCAGCAGCTTAGGGCGGCAGGATACTCGGGTGTCACACAATGAGCAGTTCTTC
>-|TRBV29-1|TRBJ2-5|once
CSVVGSVESKYF
TGCAGCGTTGTTGGCTCCGTGGAATCCAAATACTTC
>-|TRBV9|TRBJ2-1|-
CASSVIGTHYNEQFF
TGTGCCAGCAGCGTCATAGGAACTCACTACAATGAGCAGTTCTTC
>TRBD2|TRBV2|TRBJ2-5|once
CVSNGLAAQETQYF
TGTGTCAGCAACGGACTAGCGGCCCAAGAGACCCAGTACTTC
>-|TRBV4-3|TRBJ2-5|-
CSSSQDLGDTQYF
TGCTCCAGCAGCCAAGATTTGGGGGACACCCAGTACTTC
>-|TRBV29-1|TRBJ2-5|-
CSIEHETSQETQYF
TGCAGCATTGAACATGAGACGTCCCAAGAGACCCAGTACTTC
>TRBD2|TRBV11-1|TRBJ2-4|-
CAMSFPGTSGTRNIQYF
TGTGCCATGAGCTTTCCTGGGACTAGCGGGACCAGAAACATTCAGTACTTC
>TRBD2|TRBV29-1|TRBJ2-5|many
CSVYLIAGRKTQYF
TGCAGCGTCTACTTAATAGCGGGACGTAAGACCCAGTACTTC
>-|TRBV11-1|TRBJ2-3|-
CASSSGRSSAGARTDTQYF
TGTGCCAGCAGCTCTGGGAGAAGTTCTGCTGGAGCCCGCACAGATACACAGTATTTT
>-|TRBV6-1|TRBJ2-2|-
CASSDGLARELFF
TGTGCCAGCAGTGATGGCTTGGCCCGGGAGCTGTTTTTT
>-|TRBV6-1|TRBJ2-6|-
CASCEFTRGTNVLTF
TGTGCCAGCTGTGAATTCACCCGAGGGACCAACGTCCTGACTTTC
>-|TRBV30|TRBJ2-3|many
CAWSVNQRDTQYF
TGTGCCTGGAGTGTAAATCAGCGGGATACGCAGTATTTT
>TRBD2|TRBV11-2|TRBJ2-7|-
CGSRYGGRTSGSEQYF
TGTGGCAGCAGATACGGCGGGAGGACCTCGGGAAGTGAGCAGTACTTC
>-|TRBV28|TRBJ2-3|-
CASSSGRRGITDMQYF
TGTGCCAGCAGTTCTGGGCGGCGGGGAATCACAGATATGCAGTATTTT
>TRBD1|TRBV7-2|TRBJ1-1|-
CDSSFPGGVTEAFF
TGTGACAGCAGCTTCCCAGGGGGAGTCACTGAAGCTTTCTTT
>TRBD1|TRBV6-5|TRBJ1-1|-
CASRLGQVPCEAFF
TGTGCCAGCAGGTTAGGACAGGTGCCGTGTGAAGCTTTCTTT
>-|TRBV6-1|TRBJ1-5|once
CASSWIGNQHQHF
TGTGCCAGCAGTTGGATAGGGAATCAGCACCAGCATTTT
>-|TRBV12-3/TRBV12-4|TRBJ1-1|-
CVSRTSALGTETFF
TGTGTCAGCAGGACCTCCGCTTTAGGGACTGAAACTTTCTTT
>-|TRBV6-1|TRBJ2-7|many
CASSDGYEQYF
TGTGCCAGCAGTGACGGCTACGAGCAGTACTTC
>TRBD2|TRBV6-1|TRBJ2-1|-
CASSPRSSGRHVQFF
TGTGCCAGCAGTCCTCGCAGTAGCGGGAGGCATGTGCAGTTCTTC
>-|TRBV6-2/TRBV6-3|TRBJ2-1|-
CASSYWLGNEQFF
TGTGCTAGCAGTTACTGGTTGGGCAATGAGCAGTTCTTC
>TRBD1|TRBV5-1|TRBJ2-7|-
CASRTGGRYEQYF
TGCGCCAGCAGAACAGGGGGACGCTACGAGCAGTACTTC
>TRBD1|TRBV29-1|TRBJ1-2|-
CSVGQASNYTF
TGCAGTGTGGGACAGGCATCAAACTACACCTTC
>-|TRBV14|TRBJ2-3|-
CASSRVYINTQYF
TGTGCCAGCAGCCGAGTATACATAAATACGCAGTATTTT
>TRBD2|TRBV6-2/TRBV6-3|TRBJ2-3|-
CASSYPMGLAGERADTQFF
TGTGCCAGCAGTTATCCCATGGGACTAGCGGGAGAGAGGGCAGATACGCAGTTTTTT
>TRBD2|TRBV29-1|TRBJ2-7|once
CSVQSREGRELYF
TGCAGCGTTCAATCGAGGGAGGGGCGCGAGCTGTACTTC
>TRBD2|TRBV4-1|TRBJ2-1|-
CANSPRAGVISYNGQFF
TGCGCCAACAGCCCGAGGGCGGGAGTGATTTCCTACAATGGGCAGTTCTTC
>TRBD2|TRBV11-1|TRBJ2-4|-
CAISIPGSSGTKNIQYF
TGTGCCATCAGCATTCCCGGGAGTAGCGGGACCAAAAACATTCAGTATTTC
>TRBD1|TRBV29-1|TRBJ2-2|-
CSVEGQGASGELFF
TGCAGCGTTGAGGGGCAGGGGGCGTCCGGGGAGCTGTTTTTT
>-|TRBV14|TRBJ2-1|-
CDSSALAGWVNNEQFF
TGTGACAGCAGTGCCTTGGCGGGATGGGTAAACAATGAGCAGTTCTTC
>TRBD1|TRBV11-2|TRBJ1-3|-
CASSLLQGTGGNTIYF
TGTGCCAGTAGCTTACTACAGGGGACGGGCGGAAACACCATATATTTT
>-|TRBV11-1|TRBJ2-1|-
CASSSSPGARAFSEHFF
TGTGCCAGCAGCTCCTCTCCTGGCGCGAGGGCCTTTAGTGAGCATTTCTTC
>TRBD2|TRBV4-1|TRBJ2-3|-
CASSAGDASDTQYF
TGCGCCAGCAGCGCGGGGGATGCATCAGACACGCAGTATTTT
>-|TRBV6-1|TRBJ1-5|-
CANSEAREKAPHHF
TGTGCCAACAGTGAGGCAAGGGAAAAGGCGCCCCACCATTTT
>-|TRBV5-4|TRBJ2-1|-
CASSSSGIYNEHFF
TGTGCCAGCAGCTCCTCTGGGATCTACAATGAGCATTTCTTC
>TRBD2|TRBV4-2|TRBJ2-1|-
CASCQASGLHNEQFF
TGTGCCAGCTGCCAAGCTAGCGGACTACACAATGAGCAGTTCTTC
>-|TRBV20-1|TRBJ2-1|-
CSASLSNEQLF
TGCAGTGCTAGCCTATCCAATGAGCAGCTCTTC
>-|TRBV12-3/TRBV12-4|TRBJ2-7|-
CASNSGAGGYEQYF
TGTGCCAGCAATTCGGGGGCCGGGGGCTACGAGCAGTACTTC
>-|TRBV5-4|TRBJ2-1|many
CASSTPLIGEQFF
TGTGCCAGCAGCACCCCACTGATTGGGGAGCAGTTCTTC
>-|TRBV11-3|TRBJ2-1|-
CARSLGHSNNEQFF
TGTGCCAGAAGCTTAGGCCACTCGAACAATGAGCAGTTCTTC